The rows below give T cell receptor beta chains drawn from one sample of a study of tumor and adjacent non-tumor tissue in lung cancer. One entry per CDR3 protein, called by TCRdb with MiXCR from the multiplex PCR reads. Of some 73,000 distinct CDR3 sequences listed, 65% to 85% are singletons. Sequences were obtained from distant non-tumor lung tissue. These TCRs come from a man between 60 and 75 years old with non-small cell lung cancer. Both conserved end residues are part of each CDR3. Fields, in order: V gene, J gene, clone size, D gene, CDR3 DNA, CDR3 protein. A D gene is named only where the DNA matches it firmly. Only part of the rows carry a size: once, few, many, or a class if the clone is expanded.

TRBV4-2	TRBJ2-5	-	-	TGTGTCAGCAGCCAGGACCCTAGCTGGACTACCCAAGAGACCCAGTACTTC	CVSSQDPSWTTQETQYF
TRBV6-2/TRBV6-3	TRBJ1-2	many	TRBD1	TGTGCCAGCAGTTACTTTTCAACAGGGGACTATGGCTACACCTTC	CASSYFSTGDYGYTF
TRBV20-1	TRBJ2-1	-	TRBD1	TGCAGTGCTCCCCATCCACAGGGGGTCGATGAGCAGTTCTTC	CSAPHPQGVDEQFF
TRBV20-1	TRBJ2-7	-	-	TGCAGTGTTCGGGGGCCTCGGGTCGAGCAGTACTTC	CSVRGPRVEQYF
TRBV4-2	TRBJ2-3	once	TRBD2	TGTGCCATCAGTCAAGATCCTAGCGGGAGCACAGATACGCAGTATTTT	CAISQDPSGSTDTQYF
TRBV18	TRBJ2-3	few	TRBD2	TGTGCCAGCTCTAGCGGGATCGCAGATACGCAGTATTTT	CASSSGIADTQYF
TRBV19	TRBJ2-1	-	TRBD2	TGTGCCAGTAGTACTAGCGGGATGGCCTACAATGAGCAGTTCTTC	CASSTSGMAYNEQFF
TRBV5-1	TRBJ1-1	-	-	TGCGCCAGCAGCTTGGCCCTGGGCGGTTTGAACACTGAAGCTTTCTTT	CASSLALGGLNTEAFF
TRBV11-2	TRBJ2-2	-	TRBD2	TGTGTCGGCAGCTTAGCGGGATATTACACCAGGGAGCTGTTTTTT	CVGSLAGYYTRELFF
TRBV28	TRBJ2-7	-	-	TGTGCCAACAGTTTGTATCAGGGACGCAACGGGCAGTACTTC	CANSLYQGRNGQYF
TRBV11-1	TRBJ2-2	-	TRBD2	TGTGCCAACAGCTTAGGCGGGAGAAACACTGGGGAGCTGTTATTT	CANSLGGRNTGELLF
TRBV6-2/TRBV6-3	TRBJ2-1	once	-	TGTGCCAGCACCGACCGGATAGCCCACAATGAACAGTTCTTC	CASTDRIAHNEQFF
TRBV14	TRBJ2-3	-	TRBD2	TGTGTCAGCAGCCAAGTGGGGGGGATCACAGATACGCACTATTTT	CVSSQVGGITDTHYF
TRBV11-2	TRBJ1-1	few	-	TGTGCCAGCAGCTTGATAGGTAGAGGGACTGAAGTTTTCTTT	CASSLIGRGTEVFF
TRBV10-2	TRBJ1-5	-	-	TGCGCCAGCAGTGTTTCCATCTGGGGCAATCAGCCCCAGCATTTC	CASSVSIWGNQPQHF
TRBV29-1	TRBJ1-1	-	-	TGTAGGGTTGAGCAACCGCATTACACTGAAGCTTTCTTT	CRVEQPHYTEAFF
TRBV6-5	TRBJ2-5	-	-	TGTGCCAGCCGTGGGCTCCCCCAAGCGACCCAGTACTTC	CASRGLPQATQYF
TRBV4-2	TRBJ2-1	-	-	TGTGTAAGCAGCCAAGAGGCAGGGGCGAGACCCTACAATGAGCAGTTCTTC	CVSSQEAGARPYNEQFF
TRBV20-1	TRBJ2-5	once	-	TGCAGTGTTAGACAAGGGTCGGGCTCATCGTCGGAGACCCAGTACTTC	CSVRQGSGSSSETQYF
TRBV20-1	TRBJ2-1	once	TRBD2	TGCAGTCCTATCGGGACTAGCGGGACCTACACCAACAATGAGCGGTTCTTC	CSPIGTSGTYTNNERFF
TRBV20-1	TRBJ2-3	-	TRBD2	TGCATTGCTAGATCCGGACTAGCGGGGAACACAGATACGCAGTTTTTT	CIARSGLAGNTDTQFF
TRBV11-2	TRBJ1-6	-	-	TGTGCTAGGAGCGTAGGAGGGGACAATAATTCACCCCTCCACTTT	CARSVGGDNNSPLHF
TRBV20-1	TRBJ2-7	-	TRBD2	TGCAGCGCTAGGCGGGTCGGGAGGAGCCCAGAGCAGTACTTC	CSARRVGRSPEQYF
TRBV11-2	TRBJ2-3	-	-	TGTGCCAGCATCGACAGCTGGACTATGGGCGCTAGGGGCACAGATACGCAGTATTTT	CASIDSWTMGARGTDTQYF
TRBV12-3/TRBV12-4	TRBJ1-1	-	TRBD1	TGTGACAGCATAACTACGACAGGGGGCATGAACACTGAAGCTTTCTTT	CDSITTTGGMNTEAFF
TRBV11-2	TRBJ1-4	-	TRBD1	TGTGCCAGCAGCCCACAAACGACAGGGGATGAAAAACTGTTTTTT	CASSPQTTGDEKLFF
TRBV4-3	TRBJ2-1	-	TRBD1	TGCGCCAGCAGCCAAGATGGGGGGACAGGGGGATACAATGAGCAGTTCTTC	CASSQDGGTGGYNEQFF
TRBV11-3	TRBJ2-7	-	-	TGTGCCAGCAGCTTGGGTATCTACGGGCAGTACTTC	CASSLGIYGQYF
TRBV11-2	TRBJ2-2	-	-	TGTGCCAGCAGTGTAGGTGGCCGAAGCACCGGGGAGCTTTTTTTT	CASSVGGRSTGELFF
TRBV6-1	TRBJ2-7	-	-	TGTGACAGCAGTGAGCCGGGTGGGGCGGGCTCCTACGAGCAGTACTTC	CDSSEPGGAGSYEQYF
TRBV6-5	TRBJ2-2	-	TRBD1	TGTGTCAGCAGTTACTCTGGGACAGGGCAGGGCGGGGAGCTGTCTTTT	CVSSYSGTGQGGELSF
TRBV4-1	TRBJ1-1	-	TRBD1	TGCGCCAGCAGCCAACGGACAGGTAAGGGAAGCACTGAAGCTTTCTTT	CASSQRTGKGSTEAFF
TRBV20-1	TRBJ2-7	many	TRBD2	TGCAGTGCTAGGGGACTAGCGGGAGGGGAACACGAGCAGTACTTC	CSARGLAGGEHEQYF
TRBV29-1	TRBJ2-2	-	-	TGCAGCGTTCAGATTACCACCGGGGAGTTGTTTTTT	CSVQITTGELFF
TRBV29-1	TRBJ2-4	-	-	TGCAGCGTTGAACGCCCGGAGGGGGGCAGGGGGACCAAAAACATTCAGCACTTC	CSVERPEGGRGTKNIQHF
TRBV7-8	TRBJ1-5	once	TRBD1	TGTGCCAATAGCTTAGGTGGGGACAGGAGAACGCAGCCCAAGCATTTT	CANSLGGDRRTQPKHF
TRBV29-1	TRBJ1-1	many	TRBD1	TGCAGCGTAAAATCTCCAGGGACAGCGAACACTGAAGCTTTCTTT	CSVKSPGTANTEAFF
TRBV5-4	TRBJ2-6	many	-	TGTGCCAGCAGCTTAACTGGGGCCAACGTCCTGACTTTC	CASSLTGANVLTF
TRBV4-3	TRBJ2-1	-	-	TGCGCCAGCAGCCATGATCAGGGACGGGATGAGCAGCTCTTC	CASSHDQGRDEQLF
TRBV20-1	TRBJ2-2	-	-	TGCAGTGCTAGAGCAGCGACCCTTTGGGGTGGGGAACTGTTTTTT	CSARAATLWGGELFF
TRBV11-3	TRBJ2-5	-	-	TGTGCCAGCAGCTTAGATACTGGCGCGAGGGGGGGAGAGACCCAGTACTTC	CASSLDTGARGGETQYF
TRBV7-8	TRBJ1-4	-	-	TGTGCCAGCAACCCCTTCGGGAATAATGAAAAACTGTTTTTT	CASNPFGNNEKLFF
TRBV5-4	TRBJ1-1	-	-	TGTGCCAGTAGCTTGGGTGGATCAGTCAGGCACACTGAAGCTTTCTTT	CASSLGGSVRHTEAFF
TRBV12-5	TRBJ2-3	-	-	TGTGCTAGTGGTTTGCCGATGACAGGAATTTCCCTAGATAAGCAGTATTTT	CASGLPMTGISLDKQYF
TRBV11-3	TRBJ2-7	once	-	TGTGCCAGGAGCTATCGAACTGGATTAACCTACGAGTATTACTTC	CARSYRTGLTYEYYF
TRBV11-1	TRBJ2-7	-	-	TGTGCCAACAGCAGGACTAACGGGGCGGCAGACGAGCAGTACTTC	CANSRTNGAADEQYF
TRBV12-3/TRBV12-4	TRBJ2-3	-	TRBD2	TGTGCCATCGGTCGGGGGAGCGGGGGAGTCACGGGGCCGTATTTT	CAIGRGSGGVTGPYF
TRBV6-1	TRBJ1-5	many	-	TGTGCCAGCAGTGAACCGATCGGGGCGGTTCAGCCCCAGCATTTT	CASSEPIGAVQPQHF
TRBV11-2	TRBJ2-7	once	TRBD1	TGCGCCAGCAGCTTAGGTTCAGGGGGCGGGCACGTGCAATACTTC	CASSLGSGGGHVQYF
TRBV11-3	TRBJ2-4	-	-	TGTGTCAGCAGCTCCCGGGACCCCAAAAACATTCAGTACTTC	CVSSSRDPKNIQYF
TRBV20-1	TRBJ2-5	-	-	TGCAGTGCTAGAGATAGGTCAGTACAGACCCAGTACTTC	CSARDRSVQTQYF
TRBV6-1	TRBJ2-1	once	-	TGTGCCAGCAGTGCGGACGCGGGAACCTACAATGAGCACTTCTTC	CASSADAGTYNEHFF
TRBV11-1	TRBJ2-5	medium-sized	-	TGTGCCAGCAGCTTTACACCGGGTGGAGAGACCCAGTACTTC	CASSFTPGGETQYF
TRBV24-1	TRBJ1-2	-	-	TGTGTCACCAGTGGCGCAAGGGAGAGTACCTATGGCTACACCTTC	CVTSGARESTYGYTF
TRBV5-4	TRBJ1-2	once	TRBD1	TGTACGAGCACCCCTGGAGGACAGGGGGCGAATGGCTACACCTTC	CTSTPGGQGANGYTF
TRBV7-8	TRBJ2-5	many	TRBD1	TGTGCCAGCAGACACGACAGGGCTAGGGAGACCCAGTACTTC	CASRHDRARETQYF
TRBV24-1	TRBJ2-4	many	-	TGTGCCACCAGTGAACCGAATGTGGACATTCAGTACTTC	CATSEPNVDIQYF
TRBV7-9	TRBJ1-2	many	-	TGTGCCAGCACTCGAGGGGAGGGCTACACCTTC	CASTRGEGYTF